This T cell receptor (beta chain) was recovered during a study of shared clonotypes between healthy human individuals. Study as a whole: CD4 naive and memory got three plates each, CD8 naive two, CD8 memory one.

As to this clone: Its target is not known.

The test was conducted at deep level. Genomic DNA belonging to each subset was distributed in equal measure over several immunoSEQ plates. Profiled with immunoSEQ multiplex PCR; TCRdb holds only in-frame clones, not every one. The table records 2 million to 2.5 million clones, approximately 94% of them present only once. Positively selected for CCR7, the CD45RO-negative cells used as naive CD8 cells excluded terminally differentiated effector memory CD45RA+ cells. Study results and limitations: The naive CD4 repertoires of several donors were compared, and approximately 5% of clonotypes were shared.

The origin of this receptor is a man between 18 and 29 years old in good health. Specimen: naive CD8+ T cells sorted from blood.

The CDR3 nucleotides read TGTGCCAGCAGTTACTCGGGACTAGCGGGAGGTAACGAGCAGTTCTTC. Its translation: CASSYSGLAGGNEQFF. The chain couples TRBV6-6 to TRBJ2-1, with 15 positions matching TRBD2. Germline V gene sequence: CDR1 MNHNY, CDR2 SVGAGI (reference sequence). The CDR3 has 16 amino acids. V shed 0 bases, J shed 10 bases, and the junction held 4 bases outside the gene matches.